The sequence of this T cell receptor beta chain was determined in a study of CD8+ T cells in alopecia areata (dated by TCRdb to 2016 to 2019). Some background on the complete study: Treated patients were enrolled in an open-label pilot trial of oral tofacitinib at 5 to 10 mg twice daily for moderate-to-severe alopecia areata. Tofacitinib was given for 6 to 18 months, followed by 6 months of follow-up off drug to assess delayed response and recurrence. Human TCRbeta sequencing covered scalp tissue and sorted CD4+ and CD8+ peripheral blood T cells from patchy and totalis/universalis alopecia areata patients and healthy controls. The RNA source kit depended on sample type: the PAXgene miRNA kit for fixed scalp, the miRNeasy kit for PBMCs, and the RNeasy kit for mouse skin. The study used high-throughput TCRbeta sequencing to examine T cell clonal expansion in alopecia areata, in both the C3H/HeJ mouse model and human patients. TCRbeta CDR3 regions were amplified by immunoSEQ multiplex PCR with 35 Vbeta forward and 13 Jbeta reverse primers. Biopsies were taken from tofacitinib-treated patients at baseline and at 4 and 24 weeks of treatment, and a later scalp biopsy was taken in several of the tofacitinib-treated patients. Disease severity in treated patients was measured with the SALT score, which quantifies the percentage of affected scalp surface area. Clonality in the scalp was compared among normal scalp (n=4), patchy alopecia areata scalp (n=8), and alopecia totalis/universalis scalp (n=8).

The junction shows trimming of 3 bases on V and 2 bases on J, plus 4 bases between the germline ends. Including the terminal cysteine and phenylalanine, the CDR3 comprises 13 residues. Left in the record is the CDR3 DNA by itself, 39 bases read in frame from the first base. The germline V gene (reference sequence) yields LNHNV for CDR1 and YYDKDF for CDR2. Worth noting for this clone: It lacks a known antigen. Per-nucleotide qualities are absent, and no much larger clonotype sits a single base away.

To prepare the library, the immunoSEQ multiplex PCR assay was applied. RNA was extracted from all samples and reverse transcribed into cDNA as template for TCR sequencing. First-strand cDNA was synthesized with SuperScript III using a 2:1 mix of oligo-dT and random hexamers. A synthetic immune receptor repertoire was used to assess amplification bias, and residual bias was removed computationally. In the original analysis: Raw reads were preprocessed to remove errors, and CDR3 was defined according to IMGT conventions as the region from the conserved cysteine to phenylalanine. Clonality was calculated as 1 minus Shannon entropy normalized by log2 of the number of productive unique TCRs. CD4 or CD8 identity of scalp clones was inferred by cross-referencing scalp TCRbeta sequences with sorted blood CD4 and CD8 repertoires. Not all clones reach the TCRdb copy of this immuneACCESS table, which keeps in-frame sequences only. Checked studies attribute under half of the gap to unresolved V genes and leave the rest unexplained. That table supplies the V and J calls and clone size; D and trimming were determined from the DNA. The sample includes under 200,000 clones, with approximately 62% observed a single time. The leading ten clones occupy over 12% of the sample.

General findings and caveats noted by the study authors: Compared with normal scalp, lesional scalp had higher clonality and more expanded CD8+ clones, particularly in alopecia totalis/universalis, a pattern that suggests antigenic drive. Resident alphabeta T cells in normal human skin are also sequenced, complicating scalp TCR repertoire analysis, unlike mouse skin dominated by gammadelta T cells. Shared TCR sequences between patients were less evident than in mice, which may be partly attributable to HLA diversity in the patient population. Tofacitinib significantly lowered scalp clonality and the number of expanded CD8+ clones among the top 100 scalp clones. During tofacitinib treatment, many expanded lesional clones remained in scalp and blood, and this persistence may partly explain relapse after treatment is stopped. Because the treated cohort was small and had only one nonresponder, larger studies are needed to examine links between baseline CD8+ expansion and response.

The time point tag for this specimen amounts to: roughly 24 weeks on oral tofacitinib. The treatment or condition label here, explained by the study, means: oral pan-JAK inhibitor, 5-10 mg twice daily. From alopecia areata patients, peripheral blood was collected along with lesional scalp punch biopsies. After PBMCs were isolated by density centrifugation and stained for CD3, CD4 and CD8, a FACSAria was used to sort CD4+ and CD8+ T cells. The receptor was isolated from a human donor with alopecia areata. The chain was built from TRBV15 and TRBJ1-4; too little of a D gene remains to name it. Material: CD4+ T cells sorted from blood, obtained at week 24, from a patient treated with tofacitinib. The nucleotide sequence is given as TGTGCCACCAGCAGGGGTACTAATGAAAAACTGTTTTTT. Protein translation: CATSRGTNEKLFF. With all but the CDR3 taken from the reference TRBV15 and TRBJ1-4 genes, the full variable domain is: DAMVIQNPRYQVTQFGKPVTLSCSQTLNHNVMYWYQQKSSQAPKLLFHYYDKDFNNEADTPDNFQSRRPNTSFCFLDIRSPGLGDTAMYLCATSRGTNEKLFFGSGTQLSVL.